Each of the 27 T cell receptor beta chains below was sequenced from the same sample in a study of cytomegalovirus exposure and HLA in healthy donors. The PCR made use of 60 Vbeta and 13 Jbeta primers. The protocol was immunoSEQ multiplex PCR, while the TCRdb copy is restricted to in-frame clones and leaves out a portion. The sample shows around 200,000 clones, over 70% of them seen only once. Sequenced: PBMCs. These receptors were collected from a woman aged 60 to 75 in good health and CMV-seropositive.

The chain carries TRBV15 and TRBJ2-7; the match to TRBD2 covers 9 bases. This CDR3 contains 18 residues. CDR1 is LNHNV and CDR2 is YYDKDF in the germline V gene (reference sequence). The junction had 12 bases not matched to a gene; V was cut back by 0 bases and J by 3 bases. CDR3 in amino acids: CATSRDRGSGGLHYEQYF. CDR3 DNA sequence: TGTGCCACCAGCAGAGATCGGGGTAGCGGGGGACTTCACTACGAGCAGTACTTC.

The chain is built from TRBV19 and TRBJ1-5, with D tentatively TRBD1 (6 bases). The CDR3 contains 13 residues. Germline V CDR1 and CDR2: LNHDA, SQIVND (reference sequence). The germline V and J ends were trimmed by 3 bases and 4 bases, with 7 bases remaining between them. As DNA, the CDR3 is TGTGCCAGTAGTATTAGGGGGAATCAGCCCCAGCATTTT. Translating it yields CASSIRGNQPQHF.

The count of this clone is one. The chain has TRBV28 and TRBJ1-4; TRBD1 might be the D (5 bases). The CDR3 totals 15 residues. The V gene's germline CDR1 is MDHEN and CDR2 SYDVKM. The ends were cut back, 2 bases at V and 8 bases at J, with 15 bases in the middle. CDR3 DNA: TGTGCCAGCAGTTTAACGGGCTCAGGGTCCGAAAAACTGTTTTTT. Translation: CASSLTGSGSEKLFF. Full variable domain (remainder filled in from reference TRBV28 and TRBJ1-4): DVKVTQSSRYLVKRTGEKVFLECVQDMDHENMFWYRQDPGLGLRLIYFSYDVKMKEKGDIPEGYSVSREKKERFSLILESASTNQTSMYLCASSLTGSGSEKLFFGSGTQLSVL.

This chain joins TRBV10-2 and TRBJ2-1; 7 nucleotides agree with TRBD2. Germline assignment: CDR1 WSHSY and CDR2 SAAADI. The CDR3 runs 19 residues. V trimming: 6 bases; J trimming: 5 bases; junction bases outside the gene matches: 22. CDR3 region: CASSGGTATTSLLDNEQFF. The DNA for the CDR3 is TGCGCCAGCAGCGGGGGGACGGCGACCACCTCCTTACTGGACAATGAGCAGTTCTTC.

The V call is TRBV7-2, the J call TRBJ1-2, with 9 positions matching TRBD1. Germline CDR1 and CDR2: SGHTA and FQGNSA. The CDR3 has 18 residues. The V and J ends lost 2 bases and 0 bases, in that order; junction bases with no gene match: 10. CDR3 loop: CASSLRSTGGLSNYGYTF. The CDR3 DNA follows: TGTGCCAGCAGCTTAAGATCGACAGGGGGGCTATCTAACTATGGCTACACCTTC.

The chain has TRBV28 and TRBJ2-7; 8 bases match TRBD2. The CDR3 is 15 residues long. Germline V gene lookup returns CDR1 MDHEN and CDR2 SYDVKM. V lost 6 bases and J lost 2; bases outside the gene matches: 9. CDR3 amino acids: CASSPMAGGPYEQYF. The CDR3 DNA reads as TGTGCCAGCAGCCCCATGGCGGGGGGTCCCTACGAGCAGTACTTC.

The count of this clone is one. V gene TRBV5-1 combines with J gene TRBJ2-2; D may be TRBD1 (5 bases). This CDR3 has 14 residues. With 0 bases removed from V and 7 bases from J, the gap between germline ends came to 10 bases. The germline V gene encodes CDR1 SGHRS and CDR2 YFSETQ. CDR3 coding DNA: TGCGCCAGCAGCTTGGGGCAGGGCGGCGGGGAGCTGTTTTTT. Translated, it gives CASSLGQGGGELFF. Complete variable domain (other parts from reference TRBV5-1 and TRBJ2-2): KAGVTQTPRYLIKTRGQQVTLSCSPISGHRSVSWYQQTPGQGLQFLFEYFSETQRNKGNFPGRFSGRQFSNSRSEMNVSTLELGDSALYLCASSLGQGGGELFFGEGSRLTVL.

This sequence joins TRBV7-2 and TRBJ2-1; 11 bases are a match to TRBD2. The CDR3 loop spans 18 amino acids. Germline CDR1 and CDR2: SGHTA and FQGNSA. Trimming removed 4 bases from V and 4 bases from J; junction bases left unmatched: 12. The CDR3: CASSSIAGGRGLYNEQFF. For the CDR3, the DNA is TGTGCCAGCAGCTCCATAGCGGGAGGGCGGGGGCTTTACAATGAGCAGTTCTTC.

CDR3 nucleotides: TGCGCCAGCAGCTTGACTAGCGGGGGAAACGAGCAGTACTTC. The encoded protein is CASSLTSGGNEQYF. The genes are TRBV5-1 and TRBJ2-7; 11 bases match TRBD2. Trimming took 1 base from V and 5 from J; bases not matched to a gene: 2. CDR1 and CDR2 (germline): SGHRS, YFSETQ. The CDR3 spans 14 residues.

A few counts support this clone. V gene TRBV7-2 combines with J gene TRBJ2-1, with 11 bases lining up with TRBD2. This CDR3 spans 15 amino acids. The germline CDR1 and CDR2 sequences are SGHTA and FQGNSA. With V trimmed by 1 base and J by 15 bases, 11 bases remained unmatched. The CDR3 region has the DNA TGTGCCAGCAGCTTAGTAGCGGGGGGGCAAAAGCCTCTGTTCTTC. Its translation: CASSLVAGGQKPLFF.

The rearrangement uses TRBV4-1 and TRBJ2-1; 11 positions match TRBD2. Germline V gives CDR1 MGHRA, CDR2 YSYEKL. Germline trimming cut 1 base from V and 8 bases from J; bases unmatched to any gene: 4. The CDR3 contains 15 residues. CDR3 sequence: CASSQASGRSDEQFF. For the CDR3, the DNA is TGCGCCAGCAGCCAAGCTAGCGGGAGGTCGGATGAGCAGTTCTTC.

The V and J genes are TRBV6-6 and TRBJ2-7; TRBD2 agrees at 8 bases. Germline-derived CDR1 and CDR2 are MNHNY and SVGAGI (reference sequence). The length of the CDR3 is 14 residues. J lost 5 bases, V lost 6 bases, and 9 bases had no gene match. CDR3 coding DNA: TGTGCCAGCAGGCCCGGATCGGGAGGGGACGAGCAGTACTTC. Translated: CASRPGSGGDEQYF.

The J gene is TRBJ1-2, the V gene TRBV30; TRBD1 aligns across 7 bases. The CDR3 length is 15 residues. With 4 bases clipped from V and 2 bases from J, the junction kept 10 bases outside the gene matches. Per the germline V gene, CDR1 is GTSNPN and CDR2 is SVGIG (reference sequence). The CDR3 sequence is CAWKGSGTENYGYTF. CDR3 DNA sequence: TGTGCCTGGAAAGGTTCTGGGACAGAGAACTATGGCTACACCTTC.

In its sample, this clone was seen a few times. V and J are TRBV6-5 and TRBJ2-7, with D tentatively TRBD2 (6 bases). The CDR3 is made up of 15 amino acids. Germline CDR1 reads MNHEY; CDR2 reads SVGAGI. Trimming removed 0 bases from V and 4 bases from J, with 13 bases in between. CDR3 in DNA: TGTGCCAGCAGTTACTCGTGGGACGGGAGTTACGAGCAGTACTTC. Protein sequence: CASSYSWDGSYEQYF.

The chain joins TRBV7-9 to TRBJ2-7; D is perhaps TRBD2 (6 bases). This CDR3 has 16 residues. V was pared by 5 bases and J by 0 bases, with 17 bases between. Germline CDR1 is SEHNR and CDR2 is FQNEAQ (reference sequence). The CDR3 sequence is CASSPRLLATSYEQYF. Written as DNA, the CDR3 is TGTGCCAGCAGCCCAAGACTACTAGCCACCTCCTACGAGCAGTACTTC.

The chain couples TRBV30 to TRBJ2-3; D may be TRBD2 (5 bases). The germline gives CDR1 GTSNPN, CDR2 SVGIG (reference sequence). Trimming pared 1 base from V and 6 bases from J, leaving 5 bases between. The CDR3 totals 11 residues. The CDR3 region is CAWSGGDTQYF. The CDR3 bases are TGTGCCTGGAGTGGCGGGGATACGCAGTATTTT.

Regarding this clone: The sample holds other DNA sequences that translate to the same CDR3. The chain has TRBV9 and TRBJ2-7; tentatively, D is TRBD2 (6 bases). Germline CDR1 SGDLS, CDR2 YYNGEE. This CDR3 has 14 amino acids. V was clipped by 0 bases and J by 2 bases, with 9 bases between them. CDR3 coding DNA: TGTGCCAGCAGCGTAGATAGCGGCCCCTACGAGCAGTACTTC. This translates into CASSVDSGPYEQYF.

The genes are TRBV19 and TRBJ1-1, with D maybe TRBD1 (5 bases). The CDR3 spans 14 residues. Looked up from germline, CDR1 is LNHDA and CDR2 is SQIVND (reference sequence). Trimming pared 7 bases from V and 1 base from J, leaving 13 bases between. The CDR3 coding sequence is TGTGCCAGTACAGGGTCGAGTGGGAACACTGAAGCTTTCTTT. It encodes CASTGSSGNTEAFF.

The chain employs TRBV27 and TRBJ1-5; D is ambiguous. V was shortened by 2 bases and J by 5 bases, with 7 bases between the two germline ends. The CDR3 has 13 residues. CDR1 MNHEY and CDR2 SMNVEV come from the germline V gene (reference sequence). CDR3 sequence reads: CASSLTQDQPQHF. In nucleotides, the CDR3 is TGTGCCAGCAGTTTAACCCAGGATCAGCCCCAGCATTTT.

CDR3: CASSPVGGQDEKLFF. DNA for the CDR3: TGTGCCAGCAGCCCGGTGGGGGGGCAGGATGAAAAACTGTTTTTT. This sequence joins TRBV5-6 and TRBJ1-4; TRBD1 is a possible D gene (6 bases). Trimming left V 4 bases short and J 6 bases short, with 16 bases between. The germline CDR1 and CDR2 sequences are SGHDT and YYEEEE. The CDR3 covers 15 residues.

The chain combines TRBV10-1 with TRBJ2-2; D remains unclear. V dropped 9 bases and J dropped 0 bases, with 17 bases sitting between them. Germline lookup yields CDR1 WNHNN and CDR2 SYGVQD (reference sequence). The CDR3 is 16 amino acids. The CDR3 here is CASWRIGESNTGELFF. The CDR3, as DNA: TGCGCCAGTTGGCGGATAGGAGAGTCGAACACCGGGGAGCTGTTTTTT.

This chain links TRBV28 with TRBJ1-2; 9 bases are shared with TRBD1. Per the germline V gene, CDR1 is MDHEN and CDR2 is SYDVKM. CDR3 length: 16 amino acids. J was trimmed by 4 bases and V by 2 bases; bases with no gene match: 8. The CDR3 nucleotides read TGTGCCAGCAGTTTAATCGCAAGGACAGGGGTCTATGGCTACACCTTC. It translates to CASSLIARTGVYGYTF.

This chain connects TRBV7-9 to TRBJ1-2, with 11 bases that match TRBD1. The CDR3 contains 14 residues. V lost 5 bases and J lost 7; bases outside the gene matches: 6. CDR1 SEHNR and CDR2 FQNEAQ come from the germline V gene (reference sequence). CDR3 region: CASSDWTGGGGYTF. In DNA form, the CDR3 reads TGTGCCAGCAGCGACTGGACAGGGGGCGGTGGCTACACCTTC.

This chain joins TRBV27 and TRBJ1-6; 9 bases line up with TRBD1. The CDR3 covers 16 residues. The V gene's germline CDR1 is MNHEY and CDR2 SMNVEV (reference sequence). J lost 8 bases, V lost 2 bases, and 7 bases had no gene match. CDR3 amino acids: CASSLRTGDIYSPLHF. The CDR3 DNA reads as TGTGCCAGCAGTTTACGGACAGGGGACATCTATTCACCCCTCCACTTT.

This clone occurred once. The chain employs TRBV27 and TRBJ1-4; TRBD1 matches 11 bases. The junction had 7 bases not matched to a gene; V was cut back by 6 bases and J by 7 bases. This CDR3 has 15 residues. Germline V gene data show CDR1 as MNHEY and CDR2 as SMNVEV (reference sequence). DNA of the CDR3: TGTGCCAGCAGCCGAGGACAGGGGGCCTCTGAAAAACTGTTTTTT. As protein: CASSRGQGASEKLFF. Drawing the rest from reference TRBV27 and TRBJ1-4, the complete variable domain is EAQVTQNPRYLITVTGKKLTVTCSQNMNHEYMSWYRQDPGLGLRQIYYSMNVEVTDKGDVPEGYKVSRKEKRNFPLILESPSPNQTSLYFCASSRGQGASEKLFFGSGTQLSVL.

V usage is TRBV4-3 and J usage is TRBJ2-2, with D perhaps matching TRBD2 (7 bases). V lost 5 bases and J lost 8, with 15 bases in between. Germline lookup yields CDR1 LGHNA and CDR2 YSLEER. The CDR3 is 14 amino acids. CDR3 DNA: TGCGCCAGCAGCTATGGGGGGGCGGCGGGGGAGCTGTTTTTT. This encodes CASSYGGAAGELFF.

The rearrangement joins TRBV28 to TRBJ1-2; 9 nucleotides match TRBD1. The length of the CDR3 is 12 residues. The junction had 3 bases not matched to a gene; V was cut back by 8 bases and J by 5 bases. CDR1 is MDHEN, CDR2 SYDVKM, per germline. The CDR3 nucleotides are TGTGCCAGCCTGACAGGGGGTTATGGCTACACCTTC. Translated, it gives CASLTGGYGYTF.